This record concerns one TCR beta chain sequence. The data originate from a study of T-cell reconstitution after alpha-beta-depleted transplantation in children. The V and J ends lost 3 bases and 0 bases respectively, with 9 bases between them. Per germline, CDR1 MDHEN and CDR2 SYDVKM. The CDR3 is 14 residues long. This sample's TCRbeta library carried unique molecular identifier barcodes. In TCRdb, the PCR reads were re-called with MiXCR into one record per CDR3 protein. The data hold about 610,000 distinct CDR3 sequences, with roughly a tenth observed a single time. Specimen: PBMCs from the stem cell graft donor, collected from the stem cell graft. The source of this sequence is a human donor who donated a stem cell graft to a child with acute myeloid leukemia. This chain joins TRBV28 and TRBJ2-7; D not resolved. The CDR3 spells CASSFSWTSYEQYF. The CDR3 DNA sequence: TGTGCCAGCAGTTTCAGCTGGACCTCCTACGAGCAGTACTTC.